This entry lists 18 T cell receptor beta chains sequenced from one sample in a study of T cell clones after liver transplantation. Clones were read by immunoSEQ multiplex PCR, and TCRdb kept only the in-frame ones, dropping some. The data contain 40,000 to 65,000 clones, less than 85% of them singletons. The material sequenced was CD4+ T cells from blood, taken before liver transplant. The receptors here all came from a human donor who received a liver transplant.

This clone was seen once. This chain uses TRBV9 with TRBJ1-3; TRBD1 might be the D (6 bases). Looked up from germline, CDR1 is SGDLS and CDR2 is YYNGEE. Trimming removed 4 bases from V and 9 bases from J, with 17 bases in between. The CDR3 totals 14 residues. CDR3 sequence: CASSPERTGPTIYF. The CDR3 coding sequence is TGTGCCAGCAGCCCCGAACGTACAGGGCCCACCATATATTTT.

The genes are TRBV7-9 and TRBJ2-5, with a possible D match to TRBD2 (7 bases). With 7 bases removed from V and 1 base from J, the gap between germline ends came to 13 bases. The CDR3 length is 14 residues. Germline V gives CDR1 SEHNR, CDR2 FQNEAQ (reference sequence). CDR3 residues: CASKRGGRQETQYF. The CDR3 DNA reads as TGTGCCAGCAAGAGGGGGGGACGCCAAGAGACCCAGTACTTC.

The genes are TRBV28 and TRBJ2-5, with 11 bases fitting TRBD2. This CDR3 is 13 amino acids long. V lost 8 bases and J lost 3; bases outside the gene matches: 2. CDR1 MDHEN and CDR2 SYDVKM come from the germline V gene. The CDR3 sequence is CASFSGREETQYF. The CDR3, as DNA: TGTGCCAGCTTTAGCGGGAGGGAAGAGACCCAGTACTTC.

The chain uses TRBV10-2 and TRBJ1-5; TRBD1 agrees at 10 bases. The V gene's germline CDR1 is WSHSY and CDR2 SAAADI. Trimming removed 7 bases from V and 4 bases from J; junction bases left unmatched: 4. This CDR3 comprises 14 residues. The CDR3 DNA reads TGCGCCAGCACTCAGGACAGGGGGAATCAGCCCCAGCATTTT. Its protein product is CASTQDRGNQPQHF.

The rearrangement links TRBV19 to TRBJ1-5; D call uncertain. V was shortened by 6 bases and J by 1 base, with 13 bases between the two germline ends. The CDR3 contains 15 residues. Germline V gene data show CDR1 as LNHDA and CDR2 as SQIVND (reference sequence). The DNA for the CDR3 is TGTGCCAGTAGGGCAGGCGAGTTAAGCAATCAGCCCCAGCATTTT. It translates to CASRAGELSNQPQHF. Variable domain in full (rest from reference TRBV19 and TRBJ1-5): DGGITQSPKYLFRKEGQNVTLSCEQNLNHDAMYWYRQDPGQGLRLIYYSQIVNDFQKGDIAEGYSVSREKKESFPLTVTSAQKNPTAFYLCASRAGELSNQPQHFGDGTRLSIL.

This clone came up a few times. V is TRBV10-3 and J is TRBJ1-3, with no clear D. The germline V and J ends were trimmed by 4 bases and 6 bases, with 7 bases remaining between them. From germline, CDR1 is ENHRY and CDR2 SYGVKD. This CDR3 has 12 amino acids. CDR3 sequence: CAISGSLNTIYF. CDR3 DNA sequence: TGTGCCATCAGTGGGAGTTTAAACACCATATATTTT.

The rearrangement links TRBV9 to TRBJ2-3; TRBD2 matches 7 bases. The CDR3 spans 17 residues. V dropped 4 bases and J dropped 4; count of bases not matched to a gene: 15. The V gene's germline CDR1 is SGDLS and CDR2 YYNGEE. CDR3 bases: TGTGCCAGCAGCCGACAACCGGCGGGAGAGGGCGCAGATACGCAGTATTTT. This codes for CASSRQPAGEGADTQYF.

The chain uses TRBV27 and TRBJ2-5; 10 bases line up with TRBD2. The ends lost 6 bases at V and 4 bases at J; junction bases unmatched: 8. The CDR3 has 15 residues. Germline CDR1 MNHEY, CDR2 SMNVEV (reference sequence). The chain's CDR3 is CASRKAGGPGETQYF. The CDR3 DNA follows: TGTGCCAGCAGGAAAGCGGGGGGGCCGGGAGAGACCCAGTACTTC.

The count of this clone is one. The rearrangement uses TRBV29-1 and TRBJ2-5; a weak D match, TRBD1 (5 bases). The V end was cut by 8 bases, the J end by 3 bases, with 13 bases between. There are 12 residues in the CDR3. CDR1 and CDR2 (germline): SQVTM, ANQGSEA. The CDR3, as DNA: TGCAGCATAACTCAGGGCGAAGAGACCCAGTACTTC. Its translation: CSITQGEETQYF.

The genes are TRBV6-1 and TRBJ2-3; D may be TRBD2 (6 bases). The CDR3 totals 14 residues. V was shortened by 5 bases and J by 2 bases, with 11 bases between the two germline ends. Germline V CDR1 and CDR2: MNHNS, SASEGT. The CDR3 DNA follows: TGTGCCAGCAGTCGGGGGACCCCCACAGATACGCAGTATTTT. This encodes CASSRGTPTDTQYF.

The chain recombines TRBV5-5 with TRBJ2-1; D may be TRBD1 or TRBD2 (5 bases each). Trimming shortened V by 4 bases and J by 3 bases, and 8 bases separated the two germline ends. This CDR3 is 13 amino acids long. Germline CDR1 reads SGHKS; CDR2 reads YYEKEE (reference sequence). In nucleotides, the CDR3 is TGTGCCAGCAGCCGGGACCTCTACAATGAGCAGTTCTTC. Its protein product is CASSRDLYNEQFF.

CDR3 sequence (DNA): TGTGCCAGCAGCTTAGATCATGGACGTACTGAAGCTTTCTTT. Its translation is CASSLDHGRTEAFF. The chain joins TRBV11-3 to TRBJ1-1; D is ambiguous. V shed 0 bases and J shed 5 bases, with 10 bases lying between them. Germline CDR1 reads SGHNT; CDR2 reads YENEEA. This CDR3 spans 14 amino acids.

The J gene is TRBJ2-7, the V gene TRBV28; 12 nucleotides align to TRBD2. The germline gives CDR1 MDHEN, CDR2 SYDVKM. Unmatched junction bases numbered 7, after V lost 5 bases and J lost 2 bases. CDR3 length equals 16 residues. The CDR3, as DNA: TGTGCCAGCAGTGAACGACTAGCGGGAGTCGCCTACGAGCAGTACTTC. It specifies CASSERLAGVAYEQYF.

Regarding this clone: Other DNA sequences in the same sample also yield this CDR3. The chain uses TRBV11-2 and TRBJ2-2; no definite D call. The CDR3 has 12 residues. Trimming stripped 2 bases from V and 2 bases from J, with 0 bases between. The germline V gene encodes CDR1 SGHAT and CDR2 FQNNGV. The CDR3, as DNA: TGTGCCAGCAGCTTAAACACCGGGGAGCTGTTTTTT. Protein: CASSLNTGELFF.

The chain has TRBV15 and TRBJ2-3, with 7 bases matching TRBD1. J was trimmed by 3 bases and V by 0 bases; bases with no gene match: 6. CDR1 is LNHNV and CDR2 is YYDKDF in the germline V gene (reference sequence). The CDR3 spans 16 residues. CDR3: CATSRDLQGWTDTQYF. The CDR3, as DNA: TGTGCCACCAGCAGAGATCTACAGGGGTGGACAGATACGCAGTATTTT. Full variable domain (remainder filled in from reference TRBV15 and TRBJ2-3): DAMVIQNPRYQVTQFGKPVTLSCSQTLNHNVMYWYQQKSSQAPKLLFHYYDKDFNNEADTPDNFQSRRPNTSFCFLDIRSPGLGDTAMYLCATSRDLQGWTDTQYFGPGTRLTVL.

The genes are TRBV7-6 and TRBJ2-3, with D maybe TRBD2 (6 bases). Trimming left V 3 bases short and J 1 base short, with 14 bases between. The length of the CDR3 is 16 residues. Germline CDR1 SGHVS, CDR2 FNYEAQ. The CDR3 DNA sequence: TGTGCCAGCAGCTTTAGCGAGGTAGCGGGCACAGATACGCAGTATTTT. This translates into CASSFSEVAGTDTQYF.

This chain uses TRBV11-2 with TRBJ2-2; weak D call: TRBD2 (5 bases). V lost 0 bases and J 5 bases, leaving 13 bases between the germline ends. Germline V CDR1 and CDR2: SGHAT, FQNNGV. The CDR3 is 16 residues long. The CDR3 loop reads CASSLDSTRGTGELFF. In DNA form, the CDR3 reads TGTGCCAGCAGCTTAGATTCGACCCGAGGGACCGGGGAGCTGTTTTTT.

The V call is TRBV28, the J call TRBJ2-7, with D perhaps being TRBD1 or TRBD2 (6 bases each). The V gene's germline CDR1 is MDHEN and CDR2 SYDVKM. This CDR3 has 12 residues. The V end lost 10 bases, the J end lost 0 bases, and 10 bases lay between the germline ends. The CDR3 DNA reads TGTGCCACCGCGGGACACTCCTACGAGCAGTACTTC. Residues: CATAGHSYEQYF.